These 26 T cell receptor beta chains share one sample of origin, sequenced in a study of blood T cells in healthy people across ages. For the second PCR, which ran for 7 to 11 cycles, a sample-barcoded 5' primer and a J-beta primer mix were used. TCRdb analysed the 5' RACE reads with MiXCR anew, one entry per CDR3 protein. The sample carries roughly 800,000 distinct CDR3 sequences, 58% recorded once. Specimen: blood. These receptor sequences come from a man aged 25 to 45 in good health.

This clonotype was detected a few times. V is TRBV5-1 and J is TRBJ2-7, with 11 bases fitting TRBD2. The J segment lost 2 bases and the V segment lost 0 bases, leaving 4 bases of the junction unmatched. Germline V gene data show CDR1 as SGHRS and CDR2 as YFSETQ. The CDR3 is 16 amino acids. The CDR3 bases are TGCGCCAGCAGCTTGGGGACTAGCGGGTTTCCCTACGAGCAGTACTTC. This gives the protein CASSLGTSGFPYEQYF.

The gene calls are TRBV20-1 and TRBJ2-6, with 11 positions matching TRBD1. This CDR3 contains 17 residues. Looked up from germline, CDR1 is DFQATT and CDR2 is SNEGSKA (reference sequence). V lost 0 bases, J lost 1 base, and 2 bases stayed unmatched. CDR3 amino acids: CSARDGTGGSGANVLTF. DNA for the CDR3: TGCAGTGCTAGAGATGGGACAGGGGGGTCTGGGGCCAACGTCCTGACTTTC.

This clonotype was recorded many times. V is TRBV7-3 and J is TRBJ2-1; unclear D gene. Germline values: CDR1 SGHTA, CDR2 FQGTGA. Between the trimmed V and J ends, which lost 0 bases and 4 bases, there was a span of 4 bases. The CDR3 consists of 13 residues. CDR3 nucleotide sequence: TGTGCCAGCAGCTTAACGCCGTACAATGAGCAGTTCTTC. This gives the protein CASSLTPYNEQFF.

This clonotype was seen only a few times. This chain uses TRBV12-3 or TRBV12-4 with TRBJ2-1, with 7 positions matching TRBD1. The last part of the DNA fits TRBJ2-7 better; the J call may be wrong. This CDR3 comprises 14 residues. CDR3 sequence reads: CASSPSSGGREQYF. In DNA, the CDR3 is TGTGCCAGCAGTCCCTCATCAGGGGGTAGGGAGCAGTACTTC.

The sample holds a few counts of this clonotype. The genes are TRBV20-1 and TRBJ2-7; 12 bases fit TRBD2. Judging by the DNA end, TRBJ2-5 fits better; the J call may be wrong. Germline V gene data show CDR1 as DFQATT and CDR2 as SNEGSKA (reference sequence). The length of the CDR3 is 16 residues. CDR3 coding DNA: TGCAGTGCAGACTCCCTAGCGGGGGGGCGTCGAGGGACCCAGTACTTC. Its protein is CSADSLAGGRRGTQYF.

This clonotype appeared a few times. This chain joins TRBV6-1 and TRBJ2-1; D gene ambiguous. The germline gives CDR1 MNHNS, CDR2 SASEGT. Trimming stripped 3 bases from V and 6 bases from J, with 6 bases between. The CDR3 spans 12 residues. This CDR3 reads CASSDIANEQFF. Here the CDR3 DNA reads TGTGCCAGCAGTGACATCGCCAATGAGCAGTTCTTC.

The chain has TRBV4-1 and TRBJ1-2; 7 positions agree with TRBD1. This CDR3 spans 15 amino acids. Germline loops: CDR1 MGHRA, CDR2 YSYEKL. Trimming removed 0 bases from V and 4 bases from J; junction bases left unmatched: 5. CDR3 protein: CASSQEFRGVYGYTF. The CDR3 nucleotides are TGCGCCAGCAGCCAAGAGTTCAGGGGGGTCTATGGCTACACCTTC.

This clonotype was detected once. This chain uses TRBV6-5 with TRBJ2-5, with D perhaps matching TRBD2 (5 bases). V was trimmed by 6 bases and J by 7 bases, leaving 12 bases between them. This CDR3 region has 12 residues. From germline, CDR1 is MNHEY and CDR2 SVGAGI. This CDR3 is CASSGPSGTQYF. The CDR3 nucleotides read TGTGCCAGCAGCGGGCCCAGCGGGACCCAGTACTTC.

This sequence joins TRBV7-2 and TRBJ2-3, with 9 bases fitting TRBD2. The length of the CDR3 is 15 residues. J lost 4 bases, V lost 3 bases, and 5 bases had no gene match. The germline V gene has CDR1 SGHTA and CDR2 FQGNSA. Here the CDR3 DNA reads TGTGCCAGCAGCTTTGGAGCGGGGGGCCCAGATACGCAGTATTTT. This gives the protein CASSFGAGGPDTQYF.

The chain uses TRBV7-9 and TRBJ2-5, with TRBD1 matching over 7 bases. The CDR3 length is 18 residues. The V gene end was trimmed by 1 base and the J gene end by 4 bases; junction bases not matched to a gene: 15. The germline V gene encodes CDR1 SEHNR and CDR2 FQNEAQ (reference sequence). This chain's CDR3 is CASSLVPSRQGLRETQYF. Written as DNA, the CDR3 is TGTGCCAGCAGCTTAGTCCCTTCCAGACAGGGTTTGCGAGAGACCCAGTACTTC.

This chain joins TRBV6-1 and TRBJ2-7; D is unresolved. TRBJ2-5 explains the end of the DNA better; the J call may be wrong. The CDR3 loop spans 14 amino acids. The germline gives CDR1 MNHNS, CDR2 SASEGT. The DNA of the CDR3 is TGTGCCAGCAGTGAAGGATGGGCGTCGGAGACCCAGTACTTC. It specifies CASSEGWASETQYF.

The chain uses TRBV28 and TRBJ2-5; 7 bases line up with TRBD2. Germline values: CDR1 MDHEN, CDR2 SYDVKM. The CDR3 contains 14 residues. The V and J ends lost 5 bases and 11 bases, in that order; junction bases with no gene match: 14. CDR3 DNA sequence: TGTGCCAGCAGTCCGACCGGGGGACGGGGGGAGCAGTACTTC. Translation gives CASSPTGGRGEQYF.

This chain connects TRBV25-1 to TRBJ2-5; D is unresolved. The CDR3 spans 13 residues. The germline V and J ends were trimmed by 7 bases and 1 base, with 10 bases remaining between them. Looked up from germline, CDR1 is MGHDK and CDR2 is SYGVNS. The CDR3: CASNRNGQETQYF. DNA for the CDR3: TGTGCCAGCAATCGCAATGGCCAAGAGACCCAGTACTTC.

In DNA form, the CDR3 reads TGCGCCAGCAGCTTCCAAGGACAGGGGGCTACTGGCTACACCTTC. Its translation is CASSFQGQGATGYTF. V is TRBV5-1 and J is TRBJ1-2, with 11 bases matching TRBD1. V lost 2 bases, J lost 7 bases, and 7 bases stayed unmatched. Germline V gene data show CDR1 as SGHRS and CDR2 as YFSETQ. The CDR3 covers 15 residues.

This clonotype appeared a few times. The genes are TRBV4-1 and TRBJ2-6; D perhaps matches TRBD2 (6 bases). The ends were cut back, 0 bases at V and 2 bases at J, with 8 bases in the middle. Germline V CDR1 and CDR2: MGHRA, YSYEKL. The CDR3 is made up of 16 amino acids. This chain's CDR3 is CASSQESGAGANVLTF. CDR3 nucleotide sequence: TGCGCCAGCAGCCAAGAGTCGGGAGCTGGGGCCAACGTCCTGACTTTC.

This clonotype showed up just a few times. V and J are TRBV20-1 and TRBJ2-7; D unclear. Trimming took 0 bases from V and 3 from J, leaving 9 bases between them. The germline V gene encodes CDR1 DFQATT and CDR2 SNEGSKA (reference sequence). This CDR3 contains 13 residues. CDR3 in DNA: TGCAGTGCTAGAGAGGGGAACGGCTACGAGCAGTACTTC. It is translated as CSAREGNGYEQYF.

V and J are TRBV7-2 and TRBJ2-1; 8 bases are a match to TRBD2. Germline V CDR1 and CDR2: SGHTA, FQGNSA. This CDR3 is 14 amino acids long. J lost 5 bases, V lost 1 base, and 1 base had no gene match. The CDR3 nucleotides read TGTGCCAGCAGCTTAGAAGCGGGGGACAATGAGCAGTTCTTC. Protein sequence: CASSLEAGDNEQFF. The full variable domain, in which reference TRBV7-2 and TRBJ2-1 provide the parts outside the CDR3, is GAGVSQSPSNKVTEKGKDVELRCDPISGHTALYWYRQSLGQGLEFLIYFQGNSAPDKSGLPSDRFSAERTGGSVSTLTIQRTQQEDSAVYLCASSLEAGDNEQFFGPGTRLTVL.

V is TRBV5-1 and J is TRBJ2-5; 13 bases agree with TRBD2. The junction had 1 base not matched to a gene; V was cut back by 0 bases and J by 2 bases. Germline V gene sequence: CDR1 SGHRS, CDR2 YFSETQ. The CDR3 runs to 16 residues. The CDR3 spells CASSLGTSGGQETQYF. The CDR3 coding sequence is TGCGCCAGCAGCTTGGGGACTAGCGGGGGACAAGAGACCCAGTACTTC.

The chain employs TRBV29-1 and TRBJ2-1, with no clear D. This CDR3 comprises 12 residues. The germline gives CDR1 SQVTM, CDR2 ANQGSEA. V lost 6 bases and J 8 bases, leaving 14 bases between the germline ends. The CDR3 DNA is TGCAGCGTAAGAGTACTCCAGTATGAGCAGTTCTTC. Translated: CSVRVLQYEQFF.

This clonotype was recorded a few times. The DNA of the CDR3 is TGCAGTGCTAGAAGCACCGGGACAGGGTTATCTAATTCACCCCTCCACTTT. It encodes CSARSTGTGLSNSPLHF. J is TRBJ1-6 and V is TRBV20-1; 9 bases match TRBD1. V dropped 2 bases and J dropped 6; count of bases not matched to a gene: 11. From germline, CDR1 is DFQATT and CDR2 SNEGSKA (reference sequence). This CDR3 comprises 17 residues.

CDR3: CASSAQGQSTEAFF. CDR3 DNA sequence: TGTGCCAGCAGTGCACAGGGGCAGAGCACTGAAGCTTTCTTT. This chain joins TRBV6-2 or TRBV6-3 and TRBJ1-1, with 7 bases identical to TRBD1. CDR3 length: 14 amino acids. J was trimmed by 4 bases and V by 5 bases; bases with no gene match: 7. CDR1 MNHEY and CDR2 SVGEGT come from the germline V gene.

The rearrangement links TRBV6-5 to TRBJ1-2; D gene ambiguous. The V end was cut by 6 bases, the J end by 8 bases, with 16 bases between. This CDR3 is 13 amino acids long. Germline V gene data show CDR1 as MNHEY and CDR2 as SVGAGI. The CDR3 bases are TGTGCCAGCAGCTCCTCGCCGGCGGCGGGCTACACCTTC. Its translation: CASSSSPAAGYTF.

Comment on this clonotype: An end of the junction differs from the germline gene, which may be a read error. CDR3 residues: CASLLGGIYYEQYF. The CDR3 bases are TGCGCCAGCCTCCTTGGGGGCATCTACTACGAGCAGTACTTC. This chain joins TRBV14 and TRBJ2-7; a weak D match, TRBD1 (6 bases). CDR1 and CDR2 from the germline V gene are SGHDN and FVKESK. The CDR3 spans 14 residues.

The chain recombines TRBV4-2 with TRBJ2-3; 8 nucleotides line up with TRBD2. The CDR3 is 16 amino acids. Losses at the gene ends were 0 bases for V and 6 bases for J; bases not matched to a gene: 8. Germline values: CDR1 LGHNA, CDR2 YNFKEQ. The chain's CDR3 is CASSQDRYGGADTQYF. In nucleotides, the CDR3 is TGTGCCAGCAGCCAAGATCGGTACGGGGGGGCGGATACGCAGTATTTT.

This clonotype was seen only a few times. The chain is built from TRBV12-3 or TRBV12-4 and TRBJ2-6; D is perhaps TRBD1 (6 bases). The V gene lost 5 bases and the J gene lost 4 bases, with 15 bases spanning the gap. The CDR3 covers 16 residues. The chain's CDR3 is CASSNTGISGANVLTF. CDR3 bases: TGTGCCAGCAGTAACACAGGGATTAGCGGGGCCAACGTCCTGACTTTC.

The chain employs TRBV6-5 and TRBJ2-1, with 7 bases fitting TRBD1. The junction had 5 bases not matched to a gene; V was cut back by 2 bases and J by 1 base. This CDR3 has 16 residues. Germline lookup yields CDR1 MNHEY and CDR2 SVGAGI. The CDR3 DNA follows: TGTGCCAGCAGTTACGCCCGACAGGGATCCTACAATGAGCAGTTCTTC. Residues: CASSYARQGSYNEQFF.